The rows below give T cell receptor beta chains drawn from one sample of a study of CD8 T cells in ankylosing spondylitis. Via MiXCR, TCRdb re-called the 5' RACE reads, giving one row per CDR3 protein. The sample holds just under 350,000 distinct CDR3 sequences, roughly 15% seen once. The sample consisted of blood, either unsorted or a sorted T cell fraction (not recorded which). The source is a male donor with ankylosing spondylitis or in good health (not recorded which). The CDR3 runs from the conserved cysteine through the conserved F or W. Each record gives: V gene, J gene, CDR3 protein.

V: TRBV4-1
J: TRBJ1-5
CDR3: CASSQTQAPNQPQHF

V: TRBV12-5
J: TRBJ2-1
CDR3: CASGNSRGFYNEQFF

V: TRBV6-5
J: TRBJ2-7
CDR3: CASSYSRTSGPGEQYF

V: TRBV29-1
J: TRBJ2-1
CDR3: CSVGGDRGQGNEQFF

V: TRBV30
J: TRBJ1-1
CDR3: CAWSLRVTEAFF

V: TRBV6-5
J: TRBJ2-7
CDR3: CASSSRRGLEQYF

V: TRBV12-3/TRBV12-4
J: TRBJ1-5
CDR3: CASSLSWQVAQPQHF

V: TRBV12-3/TRBV12-4
J: TRBJ2-2
CDR3: CASSFLQNTGELFF

V: TRBV3-1
J: TRBJ1-2
CDR3: CASSQGGGRYGYTF

V: TRBV7-7
J: TRBJ2-5
CDR3: CASSLGLASQETQYF

V: TRBV20-1
J: TRBJ2-7
CDR3: CSARAAGTSGSYEQYF

V: TRBV9
J: TRBJ1-1
CDR3: CASSVGQGETEAFF

V: TRBV3-1
J: TRBJ2-7
CDR3: CASSQGTGSREQYF

V: TRBV7-2
J: TRBJ2-2
CDR3: CASSLALGLTGELFF

V: TRBV6-1
J: TRBJ2-6
CDR3: CASSQVGRANVLTF

V: TRBV3-1
J: TRBJ2-3
CDR3: CASSPSGLNTDTQYF

V: TRBV12-3/TRBV12-4
J: TRBJ2-5
CDR3: CASSSADRGVQYF

V: TRBV5-5
J: TRBJ2-1
CDR3: CASAYWGREQFF

V: TRBV11-3
J: TRBJ1-2
CDR3: CASSLVPANYGYTF

V: TRBV7-2
J: TRBJ2-3
CDR3: CASSQIGGTSTDTQYF

V: TRBV28
J: TRBJ2-5
CDR3: CASSAQGPGETQYF

V: TRBV12-3/TRBV12-4
J: TRBJ2-3
CDR3: CASSLRDRGHTQYF

V: TRBV10-3
J: TRBJ2-1
CDR3: CAISVWNSGSHFGFGQFF

V: TRBV19
J: TRBJ1-2
CDR3: CASSTTRDRAVGYTF

V: TRBV5-5
J: TRBJ2-1
CDR3: CASSARTSGTTPWNEQFF

V: TRBV3-1
J: TRBJ1-2
CDR3: CASSQEGPYGYTF

V: TRBV2
J: TRBJ1-3
CDR3: CASSEGQLSGNTIYF

V: TRBV5-1
J: TRBJ1-4
CDR3: CASARALNEKLFF